The 28 T cell receptor beta chains below all came from one sample that was sequenced in a study of CD8+ T cells in alopecia areata. The sequencing template was cDNA reverse transcribed from extracted RNA. Here immunoSEQ multiplex PCR was the method, and the copy in TCRdb shows in-frame clones only, minus some. The sample lists 150,000 to 200,000 clones, roughly three fifths occurring once. The treatment here: oral pan-JAK inhibitor, 5-10 mg twice daily. This sample comprised CD4+ T cells sorted from blood, obtained at week 4, from a patient treated with tofacitinib. The receptors stem from a human donor with alopecia areata.

This clone was counted a few times. The CDR3: CAWSRDRRQETQYF. CDR3 nucleotide sequence: TGTGCCTGGAGCCGGGACAGGAGACAAGAGACCCAGTACTTC. The V and J genes are TRBV30 and TRBJ2-5; 8 bases map to TRBD1. Germline assignment: CDR1 GTSNPN and CDR2 SVGIG (reference sequence). J gave up 2 bases and V 3 bases, and 5 bases lay outside the gene matches. The CDR3 has 14 amino acids.

The chain has TRBV29-1 and TRBJ1-2, with 8 positions matching TRBD1. The CDR3 contains 12 residues. From germline, CDR1 is SQVTM and CDR2 ANQGSEA. The CDR3 DNA reads as TGCAGTGCAGGGGGCCTTAACTATGGCTACACCTTC. Its translation: CSAGGLNYGYTF.

This chain joins TRBV2 and TRBJ1-1; TRBD1 matches 10 bases. Germline V CDR1 and CDR2: SNHLY, FYNNEI. This CDR3 comprises 15 residues. With 3 bases clipped from V and 5 bases from J, the junction kept 6 bases outside the gene matches. CDR3 protein: CASSDDRGLGTEAFF. The CDR3 DNA reads as TGTGCCAGCAGTGATGACAGGGGGCTTGGGACTGAAGCTTTCTTT.

The rearrangement links TRBV7-9 to TRBJ2-6; D possibly corresponds to TRBD2 (6 bases). CDR1 and CDR2 (germline): SEHNR, FQNEAQ (reference sequence). The CDR3 length is 18 residues. Trimming stripped 6 bases from V and 0 bases from J, with 18 bases between. This chain's CDR3 is CASSPRRGTYSGANVLTF. Written as DNA, the CDR3 is TGTGCCAGCAGTCCCCGACGGGGGACCTACTCTGGGGCCAACGTCCTGACTTTC.

The chain employs TRBV28 and TRBJ1-2, with D possibly matching TRBD1 (6 bases). CDR1 and CDR2 (germline): MDHEN, SYDVKM. V lost 5 bases, J lost 10 bases, and 20 bases lay in between. The CDR3 runs 14 residues. CDR3 sequence (DNA): TGTGCCAGCAGTCTCGTTGGGACATTCAATGTCTACACCTTC. As protein: CASSLVGTFNVYTF.

This sequence joins TRBV5-4 and TRBJ1-2; D unresolved. Trimming pared 4 bases from V and 6 bases from J, leaving 16 bases between. The CDR3 sequence is 14 residues long. Germline V gene sequence: CDR1 SGHNT, CDR2 YYREEE (reference sequence). CDR3: CASSQSRNQDGYTF. Written as DNA, the CDR3 is TGTGCCAGCAGCCAGTCTCGCAATCAGGATGGCTACACCTTC.

This clone appeared a single time. The chain uses TRBV28 and TRBJ2-3; 7 nucleotides match TRBD2. Germline V gene sequence: CDR1 MDHEN, CDR2 SYDVKM. V was pared by 5 bases and J by 9 bases, with 17 bases of the junction left unmatched. This CDR3 is built from 16 residues. The CDR3, as DNA: TGTGCCAGCAGTCCGCAGCGGACTAGGGGCCTCTCCACGCAGTATTTT. Residues: CASSPQRTRGLSTQYF.

As to this clone: The same CDR3 arises from other DNA sequences in this sample as well. The chain couples TRBV30 to TRBJ1-5, with D unclear. Trimming left V 3 bases short and J 4 bases short, with 10 bases between. Germline loops: CDR1 GTSNPN, CDR2 SVGIG (reference sequence). The length of the CDR3 is 13 residues. The CDR3: CAWSATGNQPQHF. DNA of the CDR3: TGTGCCTGGAGCGCGACGGGTAATCAGCCCCAGCATTTT.

This chain connects TRBV2 to TRBJ2-7, with TRBD1 matching over 11 bases. Germline CDR1 SNHLY, CDR2 FYNNEI. V shed 6 bases, J shed 1 base, and the junction held 5 bases outside the gene matches. The CDR3 has 15 residues. The CDR3: CASRDGTGGSYEQYF. The DNA for the CDR3 is TGTGCCAGCAGGGATGGGACAGGGGGATCCTACGAGCAGTACTTC.

The rearrangement joins TRBV18 to TRBJ1-5, with D possibly being TRBD1 (5 bases). CDR3 length: 15 amino acids. The germline CDR1 and CDR2 sequences are KGHSH and LQKENI. V was shortened by 3 bases and J by 1 base, with 10 bases between the two germline ends. CDR3: CASSPGRSSNQPQHF. Written as DNA, the CDR3 is TGTGCCAGCTCACCGGGGCGCTCGAGCAATCAGCCCCAGCATTTT.

This chain connects TRBV4-3 to TRBJ2-5; D possibly corresponds to TRBD1 (6 bases). Germline V CDR1 and CDR2: LGHNA, YSLEER. V dropped 0 bases and J dropped 1 base, with 9 bases sitting between them. The CDR3 has 15 residues. For the CDR3, the DNA is TGCGCCAGCAGCCAAGACCCCAGGGGCCAAGAGACCCAGTACTTC. Residues: CASSQDPRGQETQYF.

This rearrangement joins TRBV5-1 to TRBJ2-2, with 9 bases that match TRBD1. CDR3 size: 18 residues. V trimming: 1 base; J trimming: 0 bases; junction bases outside the gene matches: 7. The germline V gene encodes CDR1 SGHRS and CDR2 YFSETQ. The CDR3 loop is CASSLLPGQGSNTGELFF. DNA of the CDR3: TGCGCCAGCAGCTTGCTCCCGGGACAGGGATCGAACACCGGGGAGCTGTTTTTT.

The chain joins TRBV2 to TRBJ1-4, with 8 bases identical to TRBD1. In germline, CDR1 is SNHLY, CDR2 FYNNEI. J was trimmed by 8 bases and V by 5 bases; bases with no gene match: 13. The CDR3 is 16 amino acids. CDR3: CASSHPQGALGEKLFF. CDR3 bases: TGTGCCAGCAGTCATCCCCAGGGGGCACTAGGAGAAAAACTGTTTTTT. Full variable domain (outside the CDR3, taken from reference TRBV2 and TRBJ1-4): EPEVTQTPSHQVTQMGQEVILRCVPISNHLYFYWYRQILGQKVEFLVSFYNNEISEKSEIFDDQFSVERPDGSNFTLKIRSTKLEDSAMYFCASSHPQGALGEKLFFGSGTQLSVL.

The sample holds a few counts of this clone. V and J are TRBV29-1 and TRBJ1-1, with 7 bases aligning to TRBD1. The germline gives CDR1 SQVTM, CDR2 ANQGSEA. V trimming: 5 bases; J trimming: 1 base; junction bases outside the gene matches: 7. There are 14 residues in the CDR3. The CDR3 loop is CSVRDSLKNTEAFF. The CDR3 DNA is TGCAGCGTTCGGGACAGCCTTAAGAACACTGAAGCTTTCTTT.

As to this clone: This CDR3 is also generated by other DNA sequences in the sample. The chain combines TRBV30 with TRBJ1-1; D is undetermined. This CDR3 contains 13 residues. The V end lost 0 bases, the J end lost 1 base, and 6 bases lay between the germline ends. Germline CDR1 and CDR2: GTSNPN and SVGIG (reference sequence). The CDR3 sequence is CAWSVRENTEAFF. The CDR3 region has the DNA TGTGCCTGGAGTGTACGAGAGAACACTGAAGCTTTCTTT.

In this sample, this clone turned up many times. The chain is built from TRBV29-1 and TRBJ1-6; 9 bases agree with TRBD1. Germline V gene data show CDR1 as SQVTM and CDR2 as ANQGSEA. The trim removed 6 bases at V and 9 bases at J, leaving 6 bases unmatched. The CDR3 totals 13 residues. The CDR3 DNA reads TGCAGCGTACGGGACAGGGAGAGTTCACCCCTCCACTTT. Encoded protein: CSVRDRESSPLHF.

The V call is TRBV18, the J call TRBJ2-5, with TRBD2 matching 7 bases. With V trimmed by 3 bases and J by 1 base, 5 bases remained unmatched. The germline gives CDR1 KGHSH, CDR2 LQKENI. The CDR3 sequence is 15 residues long. CDR3 protein: CASSPLGGGQETQYF. For the CDR3, the DNA is TGTGCCAGCTCACCCCTTGGGGGGGGCCAAGAGACCCAGTACTTC.

The table lists this clone with a few counts. This rearrangement joins TRBV10-3 to TRBJ1-1, with 7 bases aligning to TRBD1. The ends lost 10 bases at V and 0 bases at J; junction bases unmatched: 5. Germline V gives CDR1 ENHRY, CDR2 SYGVKD. This CDR3 contains 13 residues. CDR3 loop: CATGDSLNTEAFF. The CDR3, as DNA: TGTGCCACTGGGGACAGTCTGAACACTGAAGCTTTCTTT.

This clone turned up a few times. Other DNA sequences from this sample encode an identical CDR3 as well. The rearrangement links TRBV14 to TRBJ2-6; unclear D gene. The germline CDR1 and CDR2 sequences are SGHDN and FVKESK. This CDR3 has 13 residues. The V end lost 3 bases, the J end lost 3 bases, and 3 bases lay between the germline ends. CDR3: CASSQSGANVLTF. In nucleotides, the CDR3 is TGTGCCAGCAGCCAGAGTGGGGCCAACGTCCTGACTTTC.

This chain links TRBV5-1 with TRBJ1-2; weak D call: TRBD1 (6 bases). The ends were cut back, 0 bases at V and 2 bases at J, with 14 bases in the middle. CDR3 length: 16 residues. From germline, CDR1 is SGHRS and CDR2 YFSETQ. The CDR3: CASSLARGGLNYGYTF. For the CDR3, the DNA is TGCGCCAGCAGCTTGGCCAGGGGAGGACTGAACTATGGCTACACCTTC.

This chain uses TRBV7-8 with TRBJ2-5, with TRBD1 as a possible D gene (6 bases). V shed 2 bases and J shed 2 bases, with 9 bases lying between them. Germline assignment: CDR1 SGHVS and CDR2 FQNEAQ. The CDR3 length is 14 residues. DNA for the CDR3: TGTGCCAGCAGCTTATTAAGGGGGCAAGAGACCCAGTACTTC. It encodes CASSLLRGQETQYF.

This clone has only a few counts. In nucleotides, the CDR3 is TGTGCCAGCAGGTTAAATGTGGACGAAGCTTTCTTT. This sequence encodes CASRLNVDEAFF. The rearrangement joins TRBV2 to TRBJ1-1, with unresolved D. V was clipped by 6 bases and J by 8 bases, with 13 bases between them. The CDR3 runs to 12 residues. CDR1 is SNHLY, CDR2 FYNNEI, per germline.

The V gene is TRBV9, the J gene TRBJ1-6, with TRBD1 matching 7 bases. CDR1 SGDLS and CDR2 YYNGEE come from the germline V gene. The CDR3 spans 16 residues. V trimming: 3 bases; J trimming: 8 bases; junction bases outside the gene matches: 11. The CDR3 nucleotides read TGTGCCAGCAGCGGGGGAATTGACAGGGCTGATTCACCCCTCCACTTT. Its translation: CASSGGIDRADSPLHF.

The CDR3 nucleotides are TGTGCCCTCCGGAAGGACGGGGTTTTAGCTTTCTTT. Its translation is CALRKDGVLAFF. The chain is built from TRBV30 and TRBJ1-1; D gene ambiguous. The V gene lost 8 bases and the J gene lost 10 bases, with 20 bases spanning the gap. Germline V gene lookup returns CDR1 GTSNPN and CDR2 SVGIG (reference sequence). This CDR3 has 12 residues.

The gene calls are TRBV2 and TRBJ2-5; D is undetermined. CDR3 length: 12 amino acids. CDR1 is SNHLY and CDR2 is FYNNEI in the germline V gene. Trimming left V 5 bases short and J 5 bases short, with 9 bases between. CDR3 sequence: CASSQLYETQYF. CDR3 in DNA: TGTGCCAGCAGTCAACTCTACGAGACCCAGTACTTC.

The chain joins TRBV29-1 to TRBJ2-5, with D perhaps TRBD2 (6 bases). V dropped 5 bases and J dropped 3 bases, with 19 bases sitting between them. The CDR3 covers 15 residues. CDR1 SQVTM and CDR2 ANQGSEA come from the germline V gene. The CDR3 DNA follows: TGCAGCGTTCGGAGGGGCGCTTCACTGGAAGAGACCCAGTACTTC. Its translation: CSVRRGASLEETQYF.

This rearrangement joins TRBV15 to TRBJ2-7; 11 bases match TRBD2. Per the germline V gene, CDR1 is LNHNV and CDR2 is YYDKDF (reference sequence). This CDR3 has 16 residues. Trimming removed 0 bases from V and 6 bases from J; junction bases left unmatched: 7. The CDR3 sequence: CATSRDHSGGAIEQYF. The CDR3 nucleotides read TGTGCCACCAGCAGAGACCATAGCGGGGGGGCAATCGAGCAGTACTTC.

The gene calls are TRBV7-2 and TRBJ1-1; perhaps TRBD1 as D (6 bases). The V end lost 5 bases, the J end lost 6 bases, and 25 bases lay between the germline ends. This CDR3 comprises 17 residues. Germline values: CDR1 SGHTA, CDR2 FQGNSA. CDR3: CASSRDRPGTKAPEAFF. CDR3 bases: TGTGCCAGCAGCCGCGACCGGCCCGGGACAAAGGCGCCTGAAGCTTTCTTT.